Included here is one T cell receptor (beta chain) sequence, with context. Its specificity is not known. V shed 3 bases, J shed 0 bases, and the junction held 14 bases outside the gene matches. CDR3 size: 19 residues. Germline V lookup: CDR1 SGDLS, CDR2 YYNGEE. The sample belongs to a study of cytomegalovirus exposure and HLA in healthy donors. Regarding the study as a whole: Earlier analysis found most TCR beta V segments productive about 90% or about 30% of the time. Sequences of the TCR beta chain were said to predict the HLA-A and HLA-B alleles of most subjects accurately. Reportedly, diagnosis of cytomegalovirus status by the classifier showed high specificity and sensitivity.

The PCR used 60 Vbeta and 13 Jbeta primers. The repertoire was sequenced with immunoSEQ multiplex PCR; TCRdb's copy has only in-frame clones and lacks some. Here the sample spans fewer than 250,000 clones, roughly 76% being singletons. This clonotype originated in a woman aged 25 to 45 in good health and CMV-seropositive. The sequenced sample was PBMCs. The chain employs TRBV9 and TRBJ2-1; 8 nucleotides line up with TRBD2. CDR3 sequence reads: CASSAHGGAGVASYNEQFF. Here the CDR3 DNA reads TGTGCCAGCAGCGCCCACGGCGGAGCGGGGGTGGCCTCCTACAATGAGCAGTTCTTC.